The rows below give T cell receptor beta chains drawn from one sample of a study of regulatory T cells in long-lasting Graves disease. TCRdb processed the multiplex PCR reads anew with MiXCR; each CDR3 protein has one entry. The sample has 350,000 to 500,000 distinct CDR3 sequences, roughly a fifth seen once. Sequencing was performed on peripheral blood mononuclear cells (PBMCs), taken when the disease was refractory, from a patient treated with antithyroid drugs. Receptor source: a female donor with Graves disease. Both conserved end residues are part of each CDR3. Each record gives: J gene, V gene, clone size, CDR3 protein. Clone size is stated in some rows and not others, as once, few, many or a class when expanded.

>TRBJ1-3|TRBV9|NA
CASSVDKGTGNTIYF
>TRBJ2-7|TRBV7-9|NA
CASSPTPGAPGSYEQYF
>TRBJ2-3|TRBV11-2|few
CATTEDVGLAGKDTQYF
>TRBJ2-2|TRBV7-9|NA
CASSQPRALAGGPYTGELFF
>TRBJ1-4|TRBV7-2|many
CASSLNPGQGNEKLFF
>TRBJ2-5|TRBV3-1|many
CASSTAGGLETQYF
>TRBJ2-7|TRBV20-1|NA
CSASKIYEQYF
>TRBJ1-2|TRBV5-6|few
CASSPGLEANYGYTF
>TRBJ2-3|TRBV15|few
CATSRGEALVTDTQYF
>TRBJ1-1|TRBV27|many
CASEPAGRNTEAFF
>TRBJ2-2|TRBV12-3/TRBV12-4|NA
CASRWTSGTGEELFF
>TRBJ1-3|TRBV20-1|NA
CSARVVGGNTIYF
>TRBJ1-2|TRBV30|NA
CAWSLGQAYGYTF
>TRBJ2-7|TRBV18|NA
CASSPPSIGAEEQYF
>TRBJ2-2|TRBV11-2|many
CASSMGLAENTGELFF
>TRBJ1-1|TRBV7-9|many
CASSLVNTEAFF
>TRBJ2-2|TRBV4-2|NA
CASSQDGWERNTGELFF
>TRBJ2-1|TRBV20-1|NA
CSAETGTYNEQFF
>TRBJ2-6|TRBV5-4|many
CASIHDSGANVLTF